This T cell receptor beta chain was recorded in a study of T cells after yellow fever vaccination. Study-level results: Once the booster was given, most primary-vaccination clones reappeared, at over 95% for CD4 and roughly 90% for CD8.

As for this clonotype: Its antigen is not identified.

Template switching with 5'RACE generated the TCR cDNA and added a universal primer site and UMIs. TCRdb re-called the 5' RACE reads through MiXCR, storing one row per CDR3 protein. The repertoire consists of around 400,000 distinct CDR3 sequences, with more than 9% occurring once and the leading ten covering about 17%. The CDR3 sequence is 16 residues long. The germline CDR1 and CDR2 sequences are ENHRY and SYGVKD. V lost 0 bases to trimming and J lost 1 base, with 11 bases between them. The clonotype was recovered from a young man who received the YFV17D yellow fever vaccine. This chain links TRBV10-3 with TRBJ2-3; tentatively, D is TRBD2 (5 bases). The sequencing used PBMCs, collected on the day of the first yellow fever vaccination. The CDR3 DNA sequence: TGTGCCATCAGTGAGTCGATGCACGGGGGCACAGATACGCAGTATTTT. Its protein product is CAISESMHGGTDTQYF.